This record looks at one T cell receptor beta chain sequence and its context. Between the trimmed V and J ends, which lost 2 bases and 1 base, there was a span of 2 bases. The length of the CDR3 is 12 residues. Germline CDR1 and CDR2: SNHLY and FYNNEI. The entry originates in a study of T cell changes during pregnancy in multiple sclerosis. Assay used: immunoSEQ multiplex PCR; TCRdb lists only in-frame clones, some missing. The sample comprises some 80,000 clones, approximately 93% of which are singletons, and roughly 2.5% rests with the top ten. V usage is TRBV2 and J usage is TRBJ1-1; D unclear. Specimen: peripheral blood, collected in the first trimester of pregnancy. The clonotype was recovered from a female donor with multiple sclerosis, enrolled in a pregnancy study. This CDR3 is CASSEQNTEAFF. CDR3 bases: TGTGCCAGCAGTGAACAGAACACTGAAGCTTTCTTT.